The clone carrying this T cell receptor (beta chain) has ten or more counts. Its antigen is unidentified. TCRdb used MiXCR to reprocess the 5' RACE reads, holding one entry per CDR3 protein. Of a few hundred thousand distinct CDR3 sequences in the sample, over 9% were seen once. These data are taken from a study of T-cell memory formation after mild COVID-19. Overall study: The study found TCR clusters largely donor specific.

The study's findings and limits: Detection of some responders pre-infection suggested pre-existing cross-reactive memory T cells participated.

Sequences were obtained from PBMCs or a T cell subset sorted from them (not recorded which). This receptor was identified in a man aged 18 to 29 who had mild COVID-19 (a few samples of this study predate the infection). Cell type and time point are not known.

Here the CDR3 DNA reads TGCGCCAGCAGCACGGACAGGGGTTCCAAAAACATTCAGTACTTC. Translating it yields CASSTDRGSKNIQYF. This chain uses TRBV5-1 with TRBJ2-4; 9 bases match TRBD1. Germline V CDR1 and CDR2: SGHRS, YFSETQ. The CDR3 has 15 residues. J was trimmed by 2 bases and V by 4 bases; bases with no gene match: 4.